This T cell receptor (beta chain) was documented in a study of T-cell reconstitution after alpha-beta-depleted transplantation in children. Germline lookup yields CDR1 LNHNV and CDR2 YYDKDF (reference sequence). The CDR3 is 16 amino acids. Trimming took off 0 bases at V and 3 bases at J, with 12 bases between the two ends. Library preparation (for TCRbeta) was performed with unique molecular identifiers. One entry per CDR3 protein results from TCRdb running MiXCR on the PCR reads. The sample has about 610,000 distinct CDR3 sequences, 10% seen once; the top ten hold around 4%. The sequencing here drew on PBMCs from the stem cell graft donor, taken from the stem cell graft. The chain joins TRBV15 to TRBJ2-1; D not certain. This TCR derives from a human donor who donated a stem cell graft to a child with acute myeloid leukemia. The CDR3 DNA sequence: TGTGCCACCAGCAGAGACCCCAGCAGCCGCTACAATGAGCAGTTCTTC. This gives the protein CATSRDPSSRYNEQFF.